These 18 T cell receptor beta chains share one sample of origin, sequenced in a study of identifying expanded T cells in peripheral blood. The data were produced by immunoSEQ multiplex PCR, yet TCRdb's version contains in-frame clones alone and is incomplete. The table lists 100,000 to 150,000 clones, approximately 80% of them singletons. What was sequenced was blood. The receptors stem from a person aged 18 to 75 in good health.

V usage is TRBV5-4 and J usage is TRBJ1-4; 8 positions match TRBD1. The trim removed 2 bases at V and 3 bases at J, leaving 0 bases unmatched. The CDR3 is made up of 14 amino acids. Germline loops: CDR1 SGHNT, CDR2 YYREEE (reference sequence). CDR3 residues: CASSLQGANEKLFF. CDR3 bases: TGTGCCAGCAGCTTACAGGGGGCTAATGAAAAACTGTTTTTT. Full variable domain (missing parts from reference TRBV5-4 and TRBJ1-4): ETGVTQSPTHLIKTRGQQVTLRCSSQSGHNTVSWYQQALGQGPQFIFQYYREEENGRGNFPPRFSGLQFPNYSSELNVNALELDDSALYLCASSLQGANEKLFFGSGTQLSVL.

This chain links TRBV9 with TRBJ2-2; TRBD2 matches at 11 bases. Germline V CDR1 and CDR2: SGDLS, YYNGEE. V lost 3 bases and J lost 4; bases outside the gene matches: 5. The CDR3 totals 16 residues. For the CDR3, the DNA is TGTGCCAGCAGCGCCCCTAGCGGGGGGACCACCGGGGAGCTGTTTTTT. Protein sequence: CASSAPSGGTTGELFF.

The chain carries TRBV25-1 and TRBJ1-1; D uncertain. The CDR3 consists of 14 residues. CDR1 MGHDK and CDR2 SYGVNS come from the germline V gene. The V and J ends lost 5 bases and 3 bases respectively, with 13 bases between them. CDR3 amino acids: CASSSARWDTEAFF. CDR3 DNA: TGTGCCAGCAGTAGTGCCCGGTGGGACACTGAAGCTTTCTTT.

The chain uses TRBV6-6 and TRBJ1-5; D gene ambiguous. The germline V gene encodes CDR1 MNHNY and CDR2 SVGAGI (reference sequence). The CDR3 has 16 residues. The germline V and J ends were trimmed by 6 bases and 3 bases, with 18 bases remaining between them. CDR3 region: CASSSQDRNYNQPQHF. The CDR3 coding sequence is TGTGCCAGCAGCTCTCAGGACCGTAATTACAATCAGCCCCAGCATTTT.

V usage is TRBV5-1 and J usage is TRBJ2-1; D may be TRBD1 or TRBD2 (7 bases each). Germline CDR1 is SGHRS and CDR2 is YFSETQ. The ends were cut back, 4 bases at V and 5 bases at J, with 22 bases in the middle. The CDR3 loop spans 17 amino acids. The CDR3 here is CASSPGGERSANNEQFF. The CDR3 bases are TGCGCCAGCAGCCCAGGGGGGGAGCGGTCAGCCAACAATGAGCAGTTCTTC.

The genes are TRBV12-5 and TRBJ1-1, with 9 positions matching TRBD1. Per the germline V gene, CDR1 is LGHNT and CDR2 is FRNRAP. The ends lost 3 bases at V and 11 bases at J; junction bases unmatched: 34. There are 22 residues in the CDR3. The CDR3 coding sequence is TGTGCTAGTGGTTTTAAGGGCTGGGAGACAACAACCAACCGGGACAGGGTGTTCCGGGCTTTCTTT. Translation: CASGFKGWETTTNRDRVFRAFF.

The gene calls are TRBV7-2 and TRBJ1-4; 8 bases line up with TRBD1. The CDR3 totals 16 residues. The germline V gene has CDR1 SGHTA and CDR2 FQGNSA. Unmatched junction bases numbered 4, after V lost 2 bases and J lost 2 bases. The CDR3 here is CASSLQGAVTNEKLFF. The CDR3 coding sequence is TGTGCCAGCAGCTTACAGGGGGCAGTTACTAATGAAAAACTGTTTTTT.

This chain connects TRBV7-6 to TRBJ1-5; 8 bases map to TRBD1. The trim removed 2 bases at V and 7 bases at J, leaving 10 bases unmatched. Per germline, CDR1 SGHVS and CDR2 FNYEAQ. The length of the CDR3 is 16 residues. As DNA, the CDR3 is TGTGCCAGCAGCTTACAGGGGGCGACAGATGGGCAGCCCCAGCATTTT. It encodes CASSLQGATDGQPQHF. Drawing the rest from reference TRBV7-6 and TRBJ1-5, the complete variable domain is GAGVSQSPRYKVTKRGQDVALRCDPISGHVSLYWYRQALGQGPEFLTYFNYEAQQDKSGLPNDRFSAERPEGSISTLTIQRTEQRDSAMYRCASSLQGATDGQPQHFGDGTRLSIL.

The chain uses TRBV7-3 and TRBJ2-3; TRBD2 might be the D (6 bases). The CDR3 extends over 16 amino acids. Per the germline V gene, CDR1 is SGHTA and CDR2 is FQGTGA. V lost 2 bases to trimming and J lost 2 bases, with 14 bases between them. The CDR3 spells CASSLGRDSTTDTQYF. The CDR3 DNA reads TGTGCCAGCAGCTTAGGCCGGGACTCCACCACAGATACGCAGTATTTT.

The chain joins TRBV5-6 to TRBJ2-2, with 10 bases identical to TRBD2. The germline CDR1 and CDR2 sequences are SGHDT and YYEEEE. The CDR3 runs 18 residues. The ends lost 0 bases at V and 6 bases at J; junction bases unmatched: 11. CDR3 sequence (DNA): TGTGCCAGCAGCTTGGCCCACCGAAGCGGGGGGGCCCCCGGGGAGCTGTTTTTT. This encodes CASSLAHRSGGAPGELFF.

Only a few counts were recorded for this clone. The V gene is TRBV6-1, the J gene TRBJ2-5, with no clear D. CDR1 and CDR2 (germline): MNHNS, SASEGT. V shed 3 bases and J shed 2 bases, with 25 bases lying between them. CDR3 size: 19 residues. Here the CDR3 reads CASSETSGYGRPSQETQYF. The CDR3 DNA reads as TGTGCCAGCAGTGAGACATCCGGCTACGGTCGGCCATCACAAGAGACCCAGTACTTC.

The V gene is TRBV11-3, the J gene TRBJ2-7; 10 bases line up with TRBD2. J was trimmed by 3 bases and V by 1 base; bases with no gene match: 6. The germline V gene encodes CDR1 SGHNT and CDR2 YENEEA. This CDR3 spans 16 amino acids. CDR3 in DNA: TGTGCCAGCAGCTTAGTTGGCTCTAGCGGGGGCTACGAGCAGTACTTC. Translating gives CASSLVGSSGGYEQYF.

The J gene is TRBJ2-3, the V gene TRBV9, with 7 bases fitting TRBD1. The CDR3 spans 14 residues. The V gene's germline CDR1 is SGDLS and CDR2 YYNGEE. V trimming: 3 bases; J trimming: 5 bases; junction bases outside the gene matches: 6. CDR3 sequence: CASSADYRGDTQYF. CDR3 bases: TGTGCCAGCAGCGCAGACTACAGGGGAGATACGCAGTATTTT. Full variable domain (missing parts from reference TRBV9 and TRBJ2-3): DSGVTQTPKHLITATGQRVTLRCSPRSGDLSVYWYQQSLDQGLQFLIQYYNGEERAKGNILERFSAQQFPDLHSELNLSSLELGDSALYFCASSADYRGDTQYFGPGTRLTVL.

The V call is TRBV5-6, the J call TRBJ1-2; 8 nucleotides match TRBD1. Losses at the gene ends were 4 bases for V and 5 bases for J; bases not matched to a gene: 1. Germline CDR1 and CDR2: SGHDT and YYEEEE. The CDR3 totals 12 residues. The CDR3 reads CASSGQGYGYTF. The DNA of the CDR3 is TGTGCCAGCAGCGGACAGGGATATGGCTACACCTTC.

The genes are TRBV9 and TRBJ1-6, with D hard to call. The germline V gene has CDR1 SGDLS and CDR2 YYNGEE. There are 13 residues in the CDR3. The V end lost 0 bases, the J end lost 10 bases, and 8 bases lay between the germline ends. The CDR3 DNA is TGTGCCAGCAGCGTAGTTGACGGATCACCCCTCCACTTT. It codes for CASSVVDGSPLHF.

This chain joins TRBV9 and TRBJ2-2; D unresolved. This CDR3 comprises 13 residues. The V gene lost 6 bases and the J gene lost 4 bases, with 10 bases spanning the gap. Germline CDR1 is SGDLS and CDR2 is YYNGEE. The CDR3 coding sequence is TGTGCCAGCACCGGCCAGCTCACCGGGGAGCTGTTTTTT. Its protein product is CASTGQLTGELFF.

The J gene is TRBJ1-1, the V gene TRBV7-8; no clear D. The CDR3 sequence is 16 residues long. V shed 1 base and J shed 0 bases, with 12 bases lying between them. Germline V gene data show CDR1 as SGHVS and CDR2 as FQNEAQ. The CDR3 is CASSLGSPSLNTEAFF. The CDR3 coding sequence is TGTGCCAGCAGCTTAGGGAGTCCGAGCTTGAACACTGAAGCTTTCTTT.

The genes are TRBV6-1 and TRBJ2-3; D remains ambiguous. CDR1 and CDR2 (germline): MNHNS, SASEGT. Trimming took off 1 base at V and 3 bases at J, with 17 bases between the two ends. This CDR3 spans 17 amino acids. In DNA form, the CDR3 reads TGTGCCAGCAGTGAAGTTAGGGCCCCCTCGAAGACAGATACGCAGTATTTT. Protein: CASSEVRAPSKTDTQYF.